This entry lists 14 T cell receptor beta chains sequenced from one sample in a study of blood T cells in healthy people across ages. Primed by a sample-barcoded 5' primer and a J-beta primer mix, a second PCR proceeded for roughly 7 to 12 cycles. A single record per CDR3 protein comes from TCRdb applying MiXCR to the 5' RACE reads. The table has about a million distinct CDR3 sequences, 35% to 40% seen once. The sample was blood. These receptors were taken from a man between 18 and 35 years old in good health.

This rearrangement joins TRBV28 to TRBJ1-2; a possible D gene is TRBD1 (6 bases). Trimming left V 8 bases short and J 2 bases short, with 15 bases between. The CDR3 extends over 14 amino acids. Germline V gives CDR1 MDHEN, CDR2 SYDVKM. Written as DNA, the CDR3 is TGTGCCAGCGGGGTTGCTGGACAGAACTATGGCTACACCTTC. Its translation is CASGVAGQNYGYTF.

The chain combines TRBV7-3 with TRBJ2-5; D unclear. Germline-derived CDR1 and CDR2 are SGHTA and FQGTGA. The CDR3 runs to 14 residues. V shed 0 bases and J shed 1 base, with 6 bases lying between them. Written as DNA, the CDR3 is TGTGCCAGCAGCTTAACGGGGTTCCAAGAGACCCAGTACTTC. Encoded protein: CASSLTGFQETQYF.

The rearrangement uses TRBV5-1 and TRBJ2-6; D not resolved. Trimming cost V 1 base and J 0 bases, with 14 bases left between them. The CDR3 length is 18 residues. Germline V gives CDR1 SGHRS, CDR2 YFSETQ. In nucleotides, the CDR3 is TGCGCCAGCAGCTTGTTCGGCGAAATGATCTCTGGGGCCAACGTCCTGACTTTC. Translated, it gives CASSLFGEMISGANVLTF.

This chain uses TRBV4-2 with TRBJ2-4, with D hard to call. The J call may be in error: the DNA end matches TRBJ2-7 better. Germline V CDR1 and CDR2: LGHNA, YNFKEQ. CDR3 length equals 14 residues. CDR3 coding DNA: TGTGCCAGCAGCCAAGTGGGCCTAGCCTACGAGCAGTACTTC. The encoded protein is CASSQVGLAYEQYF.

The CDR3 nucleotides read TGTGCCAGCAGCCAAGGGGAGGGGGGAAACACCATATATTTT. It yields the protein CASSQGEGGNTIYF. The V gene is TRBV4-2, the J gene TRBJ1-3; D is perhaps TRBD1 (5 bases). The ends were cut back, 1 base at V and 4 bases at J, with 8 bases in the middle. Per the germline V gene, CDR1 is LGHNA and CDR2 is YNFKEQ. The CDR3 has 14 amino acids.

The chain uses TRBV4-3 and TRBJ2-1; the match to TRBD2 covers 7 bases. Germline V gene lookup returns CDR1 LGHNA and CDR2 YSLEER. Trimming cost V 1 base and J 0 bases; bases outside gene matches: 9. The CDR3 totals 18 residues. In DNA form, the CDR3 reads TGCGCCAGCAGCCAAGTGGGTAGGGGCGGGAGCTCCTACAATGAGCAGTTCTTC. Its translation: CASSQVGRGGSSYNEQFF.

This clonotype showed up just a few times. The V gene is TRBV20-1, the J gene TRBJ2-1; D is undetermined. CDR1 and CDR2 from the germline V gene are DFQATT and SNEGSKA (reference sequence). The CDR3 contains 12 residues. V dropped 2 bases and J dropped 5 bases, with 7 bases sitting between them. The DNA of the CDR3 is TGCAGTGCTAGACGAATTAACAATGAGCAGTTCTTC. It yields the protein CSARRINNEQFF.

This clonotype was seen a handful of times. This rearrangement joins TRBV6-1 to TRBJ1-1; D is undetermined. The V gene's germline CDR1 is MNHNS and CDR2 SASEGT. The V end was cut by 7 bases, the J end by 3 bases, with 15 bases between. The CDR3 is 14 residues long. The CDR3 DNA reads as TGTGCCAGCAAAAACTCCAATAAGGACACTGAAGCTTTCTTT. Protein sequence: CASKNSNKDTEAFF.

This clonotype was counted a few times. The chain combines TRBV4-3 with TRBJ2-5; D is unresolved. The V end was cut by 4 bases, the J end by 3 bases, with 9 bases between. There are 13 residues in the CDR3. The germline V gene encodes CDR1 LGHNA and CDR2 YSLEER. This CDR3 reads CASSRTPEETQYF. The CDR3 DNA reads TGCGCCAGCAGCCGTACTCCGGAAGAGACCCAGTACTTC.

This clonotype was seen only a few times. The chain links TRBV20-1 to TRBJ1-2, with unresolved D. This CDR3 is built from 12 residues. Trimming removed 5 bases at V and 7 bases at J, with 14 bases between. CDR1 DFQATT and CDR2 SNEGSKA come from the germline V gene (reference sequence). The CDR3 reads CSAPVGRIGYTF. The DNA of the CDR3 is TGCAGTGCTCCTGTGGGCCGGATTGGCTACACCTTC.

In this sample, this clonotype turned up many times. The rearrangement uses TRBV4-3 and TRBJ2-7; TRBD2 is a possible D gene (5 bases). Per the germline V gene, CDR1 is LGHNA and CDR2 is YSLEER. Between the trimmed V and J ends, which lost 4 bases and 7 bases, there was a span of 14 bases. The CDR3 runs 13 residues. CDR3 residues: CASSLDRGIEQYF. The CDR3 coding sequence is TGCGCCAGCAGCCTCGATAGAGGGATTGAGCAGTACTTC.

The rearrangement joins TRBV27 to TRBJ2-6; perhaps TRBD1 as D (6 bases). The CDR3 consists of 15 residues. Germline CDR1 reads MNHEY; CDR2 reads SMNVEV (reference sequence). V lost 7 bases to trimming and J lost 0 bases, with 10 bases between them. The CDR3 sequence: CASKRGNSGANVLTF. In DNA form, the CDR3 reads TGTGCCAGCAAAAGGGGGAACTCTGGGGCCAACGTCCTGACTTTC.

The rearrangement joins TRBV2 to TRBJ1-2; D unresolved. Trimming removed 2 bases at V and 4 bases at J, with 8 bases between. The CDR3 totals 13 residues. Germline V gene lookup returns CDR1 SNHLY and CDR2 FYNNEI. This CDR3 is CASSETLSYGYTF. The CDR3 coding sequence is TGTGCCAGCAGTGAAACGCTCAGCTATGGCTACACCTTC. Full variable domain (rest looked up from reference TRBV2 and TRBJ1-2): EPEVTQTPSHQVTQMGQEVILRCVPISNHLYFYWYRQILGQKVEFLVSFYNNEISEKSEIFDDQFSVERPDGSNFTLKIRSTKLEDSAMYFCASSETLSYGYTFGSGTRLTVV.

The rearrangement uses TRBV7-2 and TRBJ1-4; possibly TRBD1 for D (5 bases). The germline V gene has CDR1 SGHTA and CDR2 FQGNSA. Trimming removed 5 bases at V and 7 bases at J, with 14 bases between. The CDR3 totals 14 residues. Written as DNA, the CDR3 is TGTGCCAGCAGCCGGAATGGAAGGGGTGAAAAACTGTTTTTT. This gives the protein CASSRNGRGEKLFF.